The rows below give T cell receptor beta chains drawn from one sample of a study of blood T cell repertoires in COVID-19. The repertoire was sequenced with immunoSEQ multiplex PCR; TCRdb's copy has only in-frame clones and lacks some. Altogether roughly 130,000 clones are present, about four fifths being singletons, with the ten largest covering more than 4.5%. The sample was peripheral blood. The source is a woman between 65 and 79 years old with acute or convalescent COVID-19. The CDR3 runs from the conserved cysteine through the conserved F or W. The size entry is marked missing in some rows and otherwise reads once, few, many or a size class.

v_gene	j_gene	len	abundance	CDR3aa
TRBV7-9	TRBJ2-2	14	.	CASSSTGGRGELFF
TRBV2	TRBJ2-3	14	.	CASRDRGYADTQYF
TRBV7-6	TRBJ2-3	16	.	CASSSRDYSPTDTQYF
TRBV7-2	TRBJ2-5	16	.	CASSRRLAGSSETQYF
TRBV5-1	TRBJ2-1	13	.	CASSLEGDFEQFF
TRBV6-6	TRBJ1-4	14	few	CASSKDRGNEKLFF
TRBV5-6	TRBJ2-3	18	once	CASSPTLRGGQATDTQYF
TRBV15	TRBJ2-1	15	.	CATSRRTGYYNEQFF
TRBV7-2	TRBJ2-1	14	.	CASSFYGGEDEQFF
TRBV10-3	TRBJ2-5	18	.	CAISGDKVGGGNQETQYF
TRBV24-1	TRBJ1-5	15	.	CATSDGGEGNQPQHF
TRBV2	TRBJ1-1	15	.	CASRSEPSSGTEAFF
TRBV10-1	TRBJ2-1	13	.	CASSETGKNEQFF
TRBV5-1	TRBJ1-2	14	.	CASSLEQGRYGYTF
TRBV6-2/TRBV6-3	TRBJ1-4	19	.	CASSSYLWGRGTTNEKLFF
TRBV7-9	TRBJ1-2	14	.	CASSAGTVYYGYTF
TRBV12-3/TRBV12-4	TRBJ2-2	13	.	CASSPTGTGELFF
TRBV7-8	TRBJ1-1	13	.	CASRPQGWTEAFF
TRBV27	TRBJ2-7	13	few	CASSFRGPGEQYF
TRBV13	TRBJ1-2	12	.	CASSLGLNGYTF
TRBV6-5	TRBJ2-2	12	once	CACKGTPGELFF
TRBV18	TRBJ1-2	13	.	CASSPGQTDGYTF
TRBV7-2	TRBJ2-1	15	.	CASSPPPGAYNEQFF
TRBV5-1	TRBJ1-4	14	.	CASSLDRLGEKLFF
TRBV4-1	TRBJ1-2	15	.	CASSQDGGANYGYTF
TRBV12-3/TRBV12-4	TRBJ1-1	13	.	CASRDSVNTEAFF
TRBV5-1	TRBJ2-5	16	.	CASSSTDRGLEETQYF
TRBV7-3	TRBJ2-3	13	.	CASSLRVDGGQYF
TRBV25-1	TRBJ2-1	16	.	CASSDRLAGVRNEQFF
TRBV7-2	TRBJ2-5	16	.	CASSRTSGGHQETQYF